The 22 T cell receptor beta chains in this list originate from one sample, sequenced in a study of T cells in Graves' hyperthyroidism and ophthalmopathy. TCR beta CDR3 regions were amplified from RNA. HTBI primers were employed in a first-round RT-PCR of the TCR CDR3. TCRdb analysed the multiplex PCR reads with MiXCR anew, one entry per CDR3 protein. The sample has 600,000 or so distinct CDR3 sequences, under 60% seen once. Specimen: peripheral blood or thyroid tissue (not recorded which). These receptor sequences come from a young woman with Graves' hyperthyroidism.

In regard to this clonotype: The junction and the germline gene differ at one end; a read error may be behind it. The chain has TRBV2 and TRBJ1-4; D uncertain. Germline lookup yields CDR1 SNHLY and CDR2 FYNNEI. The CDR3 loop spans 12 amino acids. The CDR3 DNA reads TGTGCTAGCACCTCGATGGGGGAAAAACTGTTTTTT. It yields the protein CASTSMGEKLFF.

This clonotype was counted only a few times. The J gene is TRBJ2-2, the V gene TRBV20-1, with unresolved D. The V gene's germline CDR1 is DFQATT and CDR2 SNEGSKA (reference sequence). The length of the CDR3 is 13 residues. The germline V and J ends were trimmed by 5 bases and 1 base, with 8 bases remaining between them. CDR3 loop: CSALRVNTGELFF. The CDR3 DNA sequence: TGCAGTGCTCTAAGGGTGAACACCGGGGAGCTGTTTTTT.

The table lists this clonotype with many counts. V usage is TRBV10-3 and J usage is TRBJ1-1; a weak D match, TRBD1 (6 bases). This CDR3 contains 12 residues. The V and J ends lost 4 bases and 5 bases respectively, with 8 bases between them. CDR1 is ENHRY, CDR2 SYGVKD, per germline. CDR3 residues: CAISGRGTEAFF. The CDR3 nucleotides are TGTGCCATCAGTGGCAGGGGAACTGAAGCTTTCTTT.

This clonotype was detected a few times. The chain employs TRBV24-1 and TRBJ2-7; TRBD1 is a possible D gene (7 bases). The V gene lost 4 bases and the J gene lost 0 bases, with 18 bases spanning the gap. This CDR3 spans 17 amino acids. Germline V gene lookup returns CDR1 KGHDR and CDR2 SFDVKD. DNA of the CDR3: TGTGCCACCAGTGACATACGCGGGACAGCGCACTCCTACGAGCAGTACTTC. This gives the protein CATSDIRGTAHSYEQYF.

The chain joins TRBV11-1 to TRBJ1-1, with D possibly being TRBD1 (5 bases). V lost 4 bases, J lost 11 bases, and 17 bases lay in between. The CDR3 extends over 13 amino acids. Germline CDR1 and CDR2: SGHAT and FQDESV (reference sequence). CDR3 DNA: TGTGCCAGCAGCTCCGGACATGGTTACGGGGCTTTCTTT. The encoded protein is CASSSGHGYGAFF.

CDR3 amino acids: CASSSNAGTGSNEQYF. In DNA, the CDR3 is TGTGCCAGCAGTTCCAACGCCGGGACAGGGAGTAACGAGCAGTACTTC. This chain connects TRBV7-3 to TRBJ2-7; 9 nucleotides line up with TRBD1. J gave up 5 bases and V 6 bases, and 14 bases lay outside the gene matches. CDR1 and CDR2 from the germline V gene are SGHTA and FQGTGA. The CDR3 totals 16 residues.

This rearrangement joins TRBV7-8 to TRBJ2-7, with TRBD2 matching over 8 bases. Germline V gene data show CDR1 as SGHVS and CDR2 as FQNEAQ. The CDR3 runs to 14 residues. Trimming took 6 bases from V and 3 from J; bases not matched to a gene: 7. The CDR3 reads CASRIAGPRYEQYF. For the CDR3, the DNA is TGTGCCAGCAGAATAGCGGGACCGCGCTACGAGCAGTACTTC.

This clonotype occurred a few times. The V gene is TRBV2, the J gene TRBJ1-2; TRBD1 matches at 10 bases. The CDR3 loop spans 14 amino acids. Germline CDR1 SNHLY, CDR2 FYNNEI. J gave up 7 bases and V 6 bases, and 8 bases lay outside the gene matches. CDR3 amino acids: CASRIGTGDSGYTF. CDR3 coding DNA: TGTGCCAGCAGGATCGGGACAGGGGACAGTGGCTACACCTTC. The complete variable domain, with remaining parts taken from reference TRBV2 and TRBJ1-2, reads EPEVTQTPSHQVTQMGQEVILRCVPISNHLYFYWYRQILGQKVEFLVSFYNNEISEKSEIFDDQFSVERPDGSNFTLKIRSTKLEDSAMYFCASRIGTGDSGYTFGSGTRLTVV.

The rearrangement uses TRBV7-2 and TRBJ1-3; the D gene is possibly TRBD1 (6 bases). CDR3 length: 15 residues. Germline CDR1 SGHTA, CDR2 FQGNSA. V lost 5 bases and J 4 bases, leaving 15 bases between the germline ends. The CDR3 sequence: CASSHYRVSGNTIYF. The CDR3 region has the DNA TGTGCCAGCAGCCACTACAGGGTGTCGGGAAACACCATATATTTT.

On this clonotype itself: Being one base from a much bigger clone, this may be a read error. This chain uses TRBV25-1 with TRBJ1-6; no firm D call. The germline gives CDR1 MGHDK, CDR2 SYGVNS. V was pared by 6 bases and J by 8 bases, with 14 bases between. The CDR3 totals 14 residues. In DNA, the CDR3 is TGTGCCAGCAGAGTGGCATCGACTGATTCACCCCTCCACTTT. Translation: CASRVASTDSPLHF.

The chain combines TRBV15 with TRBJ2-3, with D unresolved. Trimming cost V 0 bases and J 12 bases, with 16 bases left between them. Germline lookup yields CDR1 LNHNV and CDR2 YYDKDF (reference sequence). The CDR3 loop spans 14 amino acids. CDR3: CATSRDRAKNIQYF. The DNA for the CDR3 is TGTGCCACCAGCAGAGATAGGGCCAAAAACATTCAGTATTTT.

This chain connects TRBV10-3 to TRBJ2-7; D may correspond to TRBD1 or TRBD2 (5 bases each). Trimming removed 7 bases from V and 4 bases from J, with 14 bases in between. This CDR3 is 13 amino acids long. Germline lookup yields CDR1 ENHRY and CDR2 SYGVKD. Here the CDR3 DNA reads TGTGCCATCAATCGGGGCAGCTCTTACGAGCAGTACTTC. It yields the protein CAINRGSSYEQYF.

This clonotype was found once. The CDR3, as DNA: TGTGCCAGCAGCGTCGGACTCGGGGTTGAAGCTTTCTTT. It is translated as CASSVGLGVEAFF. This sequence joins TRBV11-2 and TRBJ1-1; D ambiguous. This CDR3 is built from 13 residues. V lost 5 bases, J lost 7 bases, and 14 bases lay in between. The V gene's germline CDR1 is SGHAT and CDR2 FQNNGV.

A few counts support this clonotype. The rearrangement joins TRBV2 to TRBJ2-1; D perhaps matches TRBD2 (6 bases). Trimming shortened V by 8 bases and J by 6 bases, and 17 bases separated the two germline ends. CDR1 and CDR2 from the germline V gene are SNHLY and FYNNEI. The CDR3 sequence is 14 residues long. The CDR3 DNA reads TGTGCCAGCTCCCCCGGGGGAGGCTTCAATGAGCAGTTCTTC. It specifies CASSPGGGFNEQFF. Together with reference TRBV2 and TRBJ2-1, the CDR3 gives the full variable domain: EPEVTQTPSHQVTQMGQEVILRCVPISNHLYFYWYRQILGQKVEFLVSFYNNEISEKSEIFDDQFSVERPDGSNFTLKIRSTKLEDSAMYFCASSPGGGFNEQFFGPGTRLTVL.

This clonotype occurred a few times. The chain combines TRBV14 with TRBJ2-7, with TRBD1 matching 12 bases. CDR1 and CDR2 (germline): SGHDN, FVKESK. The CDR3 sequence is 17 residues long. V shed 0 bases and J 5 bases; nucleotides not matched to a gene: 8. This chain's CDR3 is CASSQDPPGQGANEQYF. The CDR3 bases are TGTGCCAGCAGCCAAGACCCACCGGGACAGGGGGCCAACGAGCAGTACTTC.

This clonotype was detected many times. The chain joins TRBV29-1 to TRBJ1-2, with a possible D match to TRBD1 (5 bases). Between the trimmed V and J ends, which lost 2 bases and 4 bases, there was a span of 17 bases. This CDR3 region has 15 residues. Germline lookup yields CDR1 SQVTM and CDR2 ANQGSEA. The CDR3 protein is CSVETGALPVYGYTF. The CDR3 nucleotides are TGCAGCGTTGAAACTGGGGCCCTGCCGGTCTATGGCTACACCTTC.

In this sample, this clonotype turned up many times. V is TRBV20-1 and J is TRBJ2-7; TRBD1 agrees at 8 bases. Trimming cost V 0 bases and J 3 bases; bases outside gene matches: 4. The length of the CDR3 is 14 residues. CDR1 DFQATT and CDR2 SNEGSKA come from the germline V gene (reference sequence). CDR3 DNA: TGCAGTGCTAGAGATCAGGGGGCGAACTACGAGCAGTACTTC. Encoded protein: CSARDQGANYEQYF.

This clonotype turned up a few times. The chain joins TRBV7-9 to TRBJ1-4, with 8 positions matching TRBD1. This CDR3 region has 16 residues. J was trimmed by 8 bases and V by 5 bases; bases with no gene match: 13. The germline CDR1 and CDR2 sequences are SEHNR and FQNEAQ (reference sequence). CDR3 region: CASSQRWTGTGEKLFF. The DNA for the CDR3 is TGTGCCAGCAGCCAGAGATGGACAGGGACCGGGGAAAAACTGTTTTTT.

A remark on this clonotype: At one boundary the junction diverges from the germline segment, which might be a read error. The genes are TRBV7-2 and TRBJ2-7, with D maybe TRBD2 (6 bases). The CDR3 length is 14 residues. Germline V CDR1 and CDR2: SGHTA, FQGNSA. CDR3 in amino acids: CASSFRRDAYEQYF. CDR3 sequence (DNA): TGTGCCAGCAGCTTCAGGAGGGACGCCTACGAACAGTACTTC. The variable domain in full, with the rest retrieved from reference TRBV7-2 and TRBJ2-7, is GAGVSQSPSNKVTEKGKDVELRCDPISGHTALYWYRQSLGQGLEFLIYFQGNSAPDKSGLPSDRFSAERTGGSVSTLTIQRTQQEDSAVYLCASSFRRDAYEQYFGPGTRLTVT.

V and J are TRBV25-1 and TRBJ1-1; D is unresolved. The germline V and J ends were trimmed by 5 bases and 4 bases, with 17 bases remaining between them. Germline values: CDR1 MGHDK, CDR2 SYGVNS. The CDR3 runs to 15 residues. The CDR3 region is CASSTQVPQSTEAFF. The CDR3 DNA is TGTGCCAGCAGTACCCAGGTCCCTCAGAGCACTGAAGCTTTCTTT.

The chain combines TRBV29-1 with TRBJ1-6; a weak D match, TRBD1 (6 bases). This CDR3 is built from 14 residues. V was clipped by 1 base and J by 10 bases, with 14 bases between them. Germline CDR1 SQVTM, CDR2 ANQGSEA. CDR3 residues: CSVEGWDTSSPLHF. The CDR3 coding sequence is TGCAGCGTTGAAGGTTGGGACACTTCCTCACCCCTCCACTTT. The whole variable domain, remainder taken from reference TRBV29-1 and TRBJ1-6, is SAVISQKPSRDICQRGTSLTIQCQVDSQVTMMFWYRQQPGQSLTLIATANQGSEATYESGFVIDKFPISRPNLTFSTLTVSNMSPEDSSIYLCSVEGWDTSSPLHFGNGTRLTVT.

This rearrangement joins TRBV7-6 to TRBJ1-1; possibly TRBD1 for D (6 bases). V lost 8 bases and J lost 1, with 14 bases in between. Germline CDR1 reads SGHVS; CDR2 reads FNYEAQ. This CDR3 comprises 14 residues. The CDR3 loop is CASVPNRENTEAFF. As DNA, the CDR3 is TGTGCCAGCGTCCCCAACAGGGAGAACACTGAAGCTTTCTTT.